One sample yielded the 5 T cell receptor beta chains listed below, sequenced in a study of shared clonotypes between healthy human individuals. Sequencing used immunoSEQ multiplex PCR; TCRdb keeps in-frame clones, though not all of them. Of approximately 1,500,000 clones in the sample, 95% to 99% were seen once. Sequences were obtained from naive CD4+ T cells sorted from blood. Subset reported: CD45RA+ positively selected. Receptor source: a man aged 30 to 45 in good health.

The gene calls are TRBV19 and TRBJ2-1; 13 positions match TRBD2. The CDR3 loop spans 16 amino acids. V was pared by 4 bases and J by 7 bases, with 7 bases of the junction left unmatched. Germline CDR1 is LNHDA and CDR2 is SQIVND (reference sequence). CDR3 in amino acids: CASSRTSGSVPNEQFF. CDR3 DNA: TGTGCCAGTAGTAGGACTAGCGGGAGTGTACCGAATGAGCAGTTCTTC.

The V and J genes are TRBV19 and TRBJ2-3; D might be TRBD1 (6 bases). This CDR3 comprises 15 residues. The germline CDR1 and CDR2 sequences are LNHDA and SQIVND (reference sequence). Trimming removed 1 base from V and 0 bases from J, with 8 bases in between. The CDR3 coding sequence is TGTGCCAGTAGTATAGGCCAGGGGAGCACAGATACGCAGTATTTT. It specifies CASSIGQGSTDTQYF.

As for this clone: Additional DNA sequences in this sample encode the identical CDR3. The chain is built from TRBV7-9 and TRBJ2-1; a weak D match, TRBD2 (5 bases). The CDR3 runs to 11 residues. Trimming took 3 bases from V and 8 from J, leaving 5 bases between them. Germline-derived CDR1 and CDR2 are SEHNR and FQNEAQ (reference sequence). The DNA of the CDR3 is TGTGCCAGCAGCTTTAGCGATGAGCAGTTCTTC. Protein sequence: CASSFSDEQFF. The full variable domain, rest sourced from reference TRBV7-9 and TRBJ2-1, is DTGVSQNPRHKITKRGQNVTFRCDPISEHNRLYWYRQTLGQGPEFLTYFQNEAQLEKSRLLSDRFSAERPKGSFSTLEIQRTEQGDSAMYLCASSFSDEQFFGPGTRLTVL.

CDR3 sequence reads: CASTRGTSGRAGTDTQYF. The CDR3 DNA sequence: TGCGCCAGCACCAGAGGGACTAGCGGGAGGGCGGGCACAGATACGCAGTATTTT. The chain employs TRBV5-1 and TRBJ2-3, with 16 bases identical to TRBD2. Trimming removed 6 bases from V and 1 base from J; junction bases left unmatched: 8. The CDR3 consists of 18 residues. CDR1 is SGHRS, CDR2 YFSETQ, per germline.

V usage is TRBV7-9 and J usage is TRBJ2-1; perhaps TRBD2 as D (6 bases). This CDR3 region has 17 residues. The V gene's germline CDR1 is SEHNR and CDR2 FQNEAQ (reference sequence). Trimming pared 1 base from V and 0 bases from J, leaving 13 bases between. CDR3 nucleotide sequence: TGTGCCAGCAGCTTAGGGGCTCTAGCGAGCTCCTACAATGAGCAGTTCTTC. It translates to CASSLGALASSYNEQFF.